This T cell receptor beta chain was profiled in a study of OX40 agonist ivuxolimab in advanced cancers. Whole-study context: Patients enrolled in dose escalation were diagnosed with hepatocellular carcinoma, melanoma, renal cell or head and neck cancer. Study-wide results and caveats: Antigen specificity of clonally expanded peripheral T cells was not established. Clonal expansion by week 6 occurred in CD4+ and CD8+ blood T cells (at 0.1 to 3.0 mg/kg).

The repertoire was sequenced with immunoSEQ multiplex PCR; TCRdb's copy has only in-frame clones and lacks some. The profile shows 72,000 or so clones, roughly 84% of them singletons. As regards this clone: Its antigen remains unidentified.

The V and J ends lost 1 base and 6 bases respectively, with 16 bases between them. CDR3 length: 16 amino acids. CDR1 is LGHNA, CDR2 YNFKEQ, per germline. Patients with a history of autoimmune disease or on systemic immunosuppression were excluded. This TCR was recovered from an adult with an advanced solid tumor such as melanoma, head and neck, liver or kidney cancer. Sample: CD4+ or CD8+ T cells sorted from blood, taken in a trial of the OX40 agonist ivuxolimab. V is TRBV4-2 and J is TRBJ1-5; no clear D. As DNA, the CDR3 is TGTGCCAGCAGCCAAGGCGTGAACTCGTCTCCTCAGCCCCAGCATTTT. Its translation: CASSQGVNSSPQPQHF.